These 10 T cell receptor beta chains were all obtained from the same sample, sequenced in a study of identical twins. TCRdb ran MiXCR on the 5' RACE reads and lists one entry per CDR3 protein. The data show over 550,000 distinct CDR3 sequences, with roughly 7.2% seen just once and 1.5% to 2% held by the top ten. The data were also submitted as part of a second study, on yellow fever vaccine responses in identical twins.

Sample: PBMCs. The receptors originated from a woman between 18 and 29 years old in good health.

The rearrangement joins TRBV4-2 to TRBJ1-2, with 7 bases lining up with TRBD1. This CDR3 contains 18 residues. The germline V gene has CDR1 LGHNA and CDR2 YNFKEQ. The junction had 14 bases not matched to a gene; V was cut back by 0 bases and J by 4 bases. CDR3: CASSQDFSDRVLGYGYTF. CDR3 DNA sequence: TGTGCCAGCAGCCAAGATTTCTCCGACAGGGTCCTAGGCTATGGCTACACCTTC.

A few counts support this clonotype. This sequence joins TRBV6-1 and TRBJ2-6, with TRBD2 matching over 7 bases. Looked up from germline, CDR1 is MNHNS and CDR2 is SASEGT. CDR3 length: 17 residues. Trimming took 3 bases from V and 0 from J; bases not matched to a gene: 5. CDR3 residues: CASSEPRDYSGANVLTF. DNA for the CDR3: TGTGCCAGCAGTGAGCCCCGGGACTACTCTGGGGCCAACGTCCTGACTTTC.

This clonotype was observed at least ten times. V gene TRBV15 combines with J gene TRBJ1-1, with TRBD1 as a possible D gene (6 bases). CDR1 and CDR2 from the germline V gene are LNHNV and YYDKDF (reference sequence). CDR3 size: 14 residues. V was trimmed by 7 bases and J by 0 bases, leaving 12 bases between them. CDR3 in DNA: TGTGCCACCATTCGGGACAAACTGAACACTGAAGCTTTCTTT. Protein sequence: CATIRDKLNTEAFF. Full variable domain (outside the CDR3, taken from reference TRBV15 and TRBJ1-1): DAMVIQNPRYQVTQFGKPVTLSCSQTLNHNVMYWYQQKSSQAPKLLFHYYDKDFNNEADTPDNFQSRRPNTSFCFLDIRSPGLGDTAMYLCATIRDKLNTEAFFGQGTRLTVV.

The chain has TRBV28 and TRBJ2-1, with 7 nucleotides matching TRBD1. The CDR3 has 16 amino acids. After removal of 6 bases from V and 4 bases from J, the junction contained 12 bases not matched to a gene. Germline-derived CDR1 and CDR2 are MDHEN and SYDVKM. CDR3: CASSTPPGQRYNEQFF. CDR3 in DNA: TGTGCCAGCAGCACACCTCCGGGACAGCGTTACAATGAGCAGTTCTTC.

The V gene is TRBV5-1, the J gene TRBJ2-1; TRBD2 aligns across 11 bases. Germline trimming cut 1 base from V and 4 bases from J; bases unmatched to any gene: 25. Germline CDR1 reads SGHRS; CDR2 reads YFSETQ. This CDR3 is built from 23 residues. DNA for the CDR3: TGCGCCAGCAGCTTGCGTCTAGCGGGAGGACCTGTCCTAAACCACATGATGTACAATGAGCAGTTCTTC. Residues: CASSLRLAGGPVLNHMMYNEQFF.

This clonotype was detected a few times. The chain joins TRBV12-3 or TRBV12-4 to TRBJ1-1; 7 bases match TRBD1. V gave up 6 bases and J gave up 1 base; unmatched junction bases: 11. The CDR3 loop spans 16 amino acids. CDR3 in DNA: TGTGCCAGCAGCCTACAGGGGAGTACCGCGAACACTGAAGCTTTCTTT. Its translation is CASSLQGSTANTEAFF.

A word on this clonotype: A much larger clone is a single base away; this may be a read error. V is TRBV7-2 and J is TRBJ2-2; D ambiguous. V lost 2 bases to trimming and J lost 6 bases, with 7 bases between them. Germline V gene sequence: CDR1 SGHTA, CDR2 FQGNSA. The CDR3 sequence is 13 residues long. For the CDR3, the DNA is TGTGCCAGCAGCTTAACGGTCTCCGGGGAGCTGTTTTTT. It codes for CASSLTVSGELFF.

This clonotype was recorded a few times. The rearrangement uses TRBV7-9 and TRBJ2-5, with a weak D call TRBD1 (6 bases). V was pared by 4 bases and J by 5 bases, with 14 bases between. Germline values: CDR1 SEHNR, CDR2 FQNEAQ (reference sequence). The CDR3 runs to 14 residues. DNA of the CDR3: TGTGCCAGCAGCTCCTCCGGGACACGGGAGACCCAGTACTTC. Protein: CASSSSGTRETQYF.

This clonotype was observed at least ten times. The chain couples TRBV12-3 or TRBV12-4 to TRBJ2-2, with no clear D. V gave up 6 bases and J gave up 8 bases, with 16 bases separating them. The CDR3 sequence is 14 residues long. The CDR3 bases are TGTGCCAGCAGGGGCGTTACGTGGGTAGGGGAGCTGTTTTTT. This encodes CASRGVTWVGELFF.

The chain recombines TRBV2 with TRBJ2-3; no reliable D call. This CDR3 is 14 amino acids long. V lost 10 bases to trimming and J lost 0 bases, with 14 bases between them. Germline values: CDR1 SNHLY, CDR2 FYNNEI. Here the CDR3 reads CAIRPGTSTDTQYF. The DNA of the CDR3 is TGTGCCATCCGCCCGGGCACAAGCACAGATACGCAGTATTTT.